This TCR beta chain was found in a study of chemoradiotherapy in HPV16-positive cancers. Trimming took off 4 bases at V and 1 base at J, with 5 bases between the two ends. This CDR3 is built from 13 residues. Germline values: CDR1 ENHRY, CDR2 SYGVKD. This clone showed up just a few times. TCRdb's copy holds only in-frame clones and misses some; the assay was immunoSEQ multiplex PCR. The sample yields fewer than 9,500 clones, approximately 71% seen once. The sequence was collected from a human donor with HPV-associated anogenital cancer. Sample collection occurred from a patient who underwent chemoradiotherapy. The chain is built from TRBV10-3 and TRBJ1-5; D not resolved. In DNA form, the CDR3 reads TGTGCCATCAGTGCCAGAAGCAATCAGCCCCAGCATTTT. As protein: CAISARSNQPQHF.